The next 14 T cell receptor beta chains were all read from a single sample in a study of regulatory T cells in long-lasting Graves disease. Time point in this sample: persistent/refractory GD, antithyroid drugs over 5 years with positive TRAb. RNA extracted from PBMCs served as the sequencing template. CDR3 regions were amplified by Arm-PCR using iRepertoire HTBI primers to build TCR beta libraries. TCRdb ran MiXCR on the multiplex PCR reads and lists one entry per CDR3 protein. The sample contains 400,000 to 500,000 distinct CDR3 sequences, roughly a fifth of which appear only once. This sample comprised peripheral blood mononuclear cells (PBMCs), obtained when the disease was refractory, from a patient treated with antithyroid drugs. The receptors were gathered from a female donor with Graves disease.

This clonotype was counted ten times or more. V gene TRBV28 combines with J gene TRBJ1-1, with TRBD1 matching over 9 bases. Trimming removed 9 bases from V and 4 bases from J; junction bases left unmatched: 12. The germline gives CDR1 MDHEN, CDR2 SYDVKM. The CDR3 extends over 15 amino acids. CDR3 bases: TGTGCCAGTAGGACAGGGGCTGGAGGAGGCACTGAAGCTTTCTTT. It codes for CASRTGAGGGTEAFF.

The chain couples TRBV19 to TRBJ1-1; TRBD1 agrees at 8 bases. The germline gives CDR1 LNHDA, CDR2 SQIVND (reference sequence). CDR3 length: 16 residues. V lost 6 bases, J lost 0 bases, and 9 bases stayed unmatched. The CDR3 spells CASRPGQGGLNTEAFF. The CDR3 DNA sequence: TGTGCCAGTAGACCAGGACAGGGAGGGTTGAACACTGAAGCTTTCTTT. Looking up the rest from reference TRBV19 and TRBJ1-1 gives the full variable domain: DGGITQSPKYLFRKEGQNVTLSCEQNLNHDAMYWYRQDPGQGLRLIYYSQIVNDFQKGDIAEGYSVSREKKESFPLTVTSAQKNPTAFYLCASRPGQGGLNTEAFFGQGTRLTVV.

This clonotype was detected only a few times. The chain links TRBV7-2 to TRBJ2-2; a weak D match, TRBD2 (5 bases). CDR3 length: 15 residues. V was shortened by 3 bases and J by 3 bases, with 11 bases between the two germline ends. Germline lookup yields CDR1 SGHTA and CDR2 FQGNSA. For the CDR3, the DNA is TGTGCCAGCAGCTTGAGGGTTATCCACACCGGGGAGCTGTTTTTT. Its translation is CASSLRVIHTGELFF.

This rearrangement joins TRBV13 to TRBJ2-7; 11 nucleotides align to TRBD2. Germline loops: CDR1 PRHDT, CDR2 FYEKMQ (reference sequence). V lost 4 bases to trimming and J lost 5 bases; unmatched junction nucleotides: 7. This CDR3 is 15 amino acids long. CDR3 bases: TGTGCCAGCAGCTCAAGACTAGCGGGATATAACGAGCAGTACTTC. Protein: CASSSRLAGYNEQYF.

The CDR3 loop reads CASSGGGHSGYTF. As DNA, the CDR3 is TGTGCCAGCAGCGGCGGAGGTCATTCTGGCTACACCTTC. The chain recombines TRBV7-2 with TRBJ1-2; D unresolved. V lost 5 bases, J lost 7 bases, and 14 bases lay in between. The CDR3 contains 13 residues. The germline V gene encodes CDR1 SGHTA and CDR2 FQGNSA.

J is TRBJ2-1 and V is TRBV13; TRBD2 might be the D (6 bases). CDR1 is PRHDT, CDR2 FYEKMQ, per germline (reference sequence). The ends were cut back, 2 bases at V and 0 bases at J, with 14 bases in the middle. The CDR3 consists of 17 residues. DNA of the CDR3: TGTGCCAGCAGCTTATCCCTCATAGCGGACTCCTACAATGAGCAGTTCTTC. This gives the protein CASSLSLIADSYNEQFF.

The chain has TRBV4-2 and TRBJ2-5, with 7 bases matching TRBD2. Germline CDR1 and CDR2: LGHNA and YNFKEQ. This CDR3 comprises 16 residues. Losses at the gene ends were 1 base for V and 7 bases for J; bases not matched to a gene: 12. CDR3: CASSQGQGAGSGTQYF. CDR3 DNA: TGTGCCAGCAGCCAAGGGCAAGGAGCGGGAAGCGGGACCCAGTACTTC.

Many counts were recorded for this clonotype. The V and J genes are TRBV20-1 and TRBJ2-5; 7 nucleotides line up with TRBD1. The CDR3 loop spans 12 amino acids. V trimming: 6 bases; J trimming: 4 bases; junction bases outside the gene matches: 5. Germline V lookup: CDR1 DFQATT, CDR2 SNEGSKA (reference sequence). CDR3 sequence reads: CSAERQGETQYF. The DNA of the CDR3 is TGCAGTGCCGAACGACAGGGAGAGACCCAGTACTTC.

This clonotype was observed a few times. V gene TRBV19 combines with J gene TRBJ1-1, with 7 bases lining up with TRBD1. The trim removed 9 bases at V and 5 bases at J, leaving 12 bases unmatched. The CDR3 is 14 residues long. Germline values: CDR1 LNHDA, CDR2 SQIVND (reference sequence). The CDR3 bases are TGTGCCAGCCTGGGCGGACAGGTTCGTACTGAAGCTTTCTTT. Its protein product is CASLGGQVRTEAFF.

This clonotype was counted between two and nine times. The chain links TRBV9 to TRBJ1-3, with D tentatively TRBD1 (6 bases). The CDR3 runs to 15 residues. V lost 3 bases and J 8 bases, leaving 18 bases between the germline ends. Germline lookup yields CDR1 SGDLS and CDR2 YYNGEE. The CDR3 DNA reads as TGTGCCAGCAGCGGGAATGGCCCGAGGGGGGACACCATATATTTT. Its protein product is CASSGNGPRGDTIYF.

This clonotype was detected a few times. For the CDR3, the DNA is TGTGCCAGCAGCTTGGGTCGGACTCTCACCGGGGAGCTGTTTTTT. It codes for CASSLGRTLTGELFF. The V call is TRBV5-4, the J call TRBJ2-2; a possible D gene is TRBD2 (5 bases). This CDR3 contains 15 residues. Trimming pared 0 bases from V and 4 bases from J, leaving 10 bases between. Germline CDR1 is SGHNT and CDR2 is YYREEE (reference sequence).

The chain couples TRBV7-2 to TRBJ2-1; maybe TRBD2 (5 bases). The ends were cut back, 2 bases at V and 9 bases at J, with 14 bases in the middle. This CDR3 has 14 residues. Looked up from germline, CDR1 is SGHTA and CDR2 is FQGNSA. Here the CDR3 reads CASSLSGVGGEQFF. In DNA form, the CDR3 reads TGTGCCAGCAGCTTAAGTGGGGTAGGAGGTGAGCAGTTCTTC.

Points on this clonotype: A much bigger clone sits one base away, suggesting this may be a read error. This sequence joins TRBV4-2 and TRBJ2-5, with a possible D match to TRBD1 (5 bases). This CDR3 comprises 15 residues. Germline V gene data show CDR1 as LGHNA and CDR2 as YNFKEQ. CDR3 bases: TGTACCAGCAGCCAAGCGACAGAGATTGGGGAGACCCAGTACTTC. This encodes CTSSQATEIGETQYF.

Notes on this clonotype: Possible read error: a much larger clone is one base away. The chain couples TRBV7-9 to TRBJ1-2; 7 bases line up with TRBD1. CDR1 and CDR2 from the germline V gene are SEHNR and FQNEAQ (reference sequence). The CDR3 sequence is 15 residues long. The CDR3 is CASSLAGGGSYGSTF. DNA for the CDR3: TGTGCCAGCAGCCTCGCAGGGGGGGGATCCTATGGCTCCACCTTC.